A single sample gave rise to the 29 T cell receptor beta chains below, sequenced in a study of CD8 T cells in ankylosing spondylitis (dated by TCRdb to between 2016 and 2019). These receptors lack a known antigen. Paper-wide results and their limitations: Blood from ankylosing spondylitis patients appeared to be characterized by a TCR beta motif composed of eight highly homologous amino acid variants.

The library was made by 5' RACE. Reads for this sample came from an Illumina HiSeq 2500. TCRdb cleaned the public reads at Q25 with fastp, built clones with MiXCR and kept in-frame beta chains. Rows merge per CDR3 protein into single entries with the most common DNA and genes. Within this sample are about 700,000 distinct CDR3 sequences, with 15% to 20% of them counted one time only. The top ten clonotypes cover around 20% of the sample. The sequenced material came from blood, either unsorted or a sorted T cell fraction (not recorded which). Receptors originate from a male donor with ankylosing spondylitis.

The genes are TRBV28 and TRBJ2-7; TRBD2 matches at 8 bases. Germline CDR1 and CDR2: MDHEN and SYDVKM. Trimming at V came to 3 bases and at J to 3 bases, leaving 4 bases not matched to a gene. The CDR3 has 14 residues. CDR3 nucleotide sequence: TGTGCCAGCAGTTTCCCGGCGGGAGGCTACGAGCAGTACTTC. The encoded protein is CASSFPAGGYEQYF. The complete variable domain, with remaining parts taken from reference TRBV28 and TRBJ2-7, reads DVKVTQSSRYLVKRTGEKVFLECVQDMDHENMFWYRQDPGLGLRLIYFSYDVKMKEKGDIPEGYSVSREKKERFSLILESASTNQTSMYLCASSFPAGGYEQYFGPGTRLTVT.

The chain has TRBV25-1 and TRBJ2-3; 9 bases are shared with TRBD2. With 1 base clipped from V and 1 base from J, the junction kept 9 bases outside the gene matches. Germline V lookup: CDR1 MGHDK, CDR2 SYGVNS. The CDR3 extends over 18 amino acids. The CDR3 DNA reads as TGTGCCAGCAGTGAATGGCTAGCGGGATCTCAACGCACAGATACGCAGTATTTT. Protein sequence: CASSEWLAGSQRTDTQYF.

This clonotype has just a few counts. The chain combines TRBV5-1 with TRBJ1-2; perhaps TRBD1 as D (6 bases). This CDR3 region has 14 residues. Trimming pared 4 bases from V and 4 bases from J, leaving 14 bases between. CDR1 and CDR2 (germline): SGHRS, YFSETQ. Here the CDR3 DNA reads TGCGCCAGCAGCCTGGGGGGCAGTATCTATGGCTACACCTTC. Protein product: CASSLGGSIYGYTF.

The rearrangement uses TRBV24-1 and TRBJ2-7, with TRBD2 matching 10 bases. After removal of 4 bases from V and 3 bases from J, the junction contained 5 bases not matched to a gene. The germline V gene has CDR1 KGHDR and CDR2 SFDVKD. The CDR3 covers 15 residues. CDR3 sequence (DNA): TGTGCCACCAGTGAGAATAGCGGGGGGATCTACGAGCAGTACTTC. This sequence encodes CATSENSGGIYEQYF.

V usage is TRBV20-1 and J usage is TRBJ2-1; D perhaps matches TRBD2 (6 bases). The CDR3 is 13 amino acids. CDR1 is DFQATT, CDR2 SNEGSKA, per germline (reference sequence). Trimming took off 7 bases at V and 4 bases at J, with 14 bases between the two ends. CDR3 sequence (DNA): TGCAGTGGGGGCGGGGTTGGGTACAATGAGCAGTTCTTC. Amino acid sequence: CSGGGVGYNEQFF.

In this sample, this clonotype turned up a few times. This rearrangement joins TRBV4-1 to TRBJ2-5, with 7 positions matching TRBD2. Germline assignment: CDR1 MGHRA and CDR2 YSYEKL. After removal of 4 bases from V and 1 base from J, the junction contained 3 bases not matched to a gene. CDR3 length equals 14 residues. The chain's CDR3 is CASSRGLPQETQYF. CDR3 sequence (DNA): TGCGCCAGCAGCCGGGGACTACCCCAAGAGACCCAGTACTTC.

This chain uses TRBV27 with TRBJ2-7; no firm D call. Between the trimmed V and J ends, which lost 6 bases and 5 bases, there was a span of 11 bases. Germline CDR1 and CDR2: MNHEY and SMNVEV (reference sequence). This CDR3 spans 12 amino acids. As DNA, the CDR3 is TGTGCCAGCAGCCGAGGTGCGGACGAGCAGTACTTC. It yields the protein CASSRGADEQYF.

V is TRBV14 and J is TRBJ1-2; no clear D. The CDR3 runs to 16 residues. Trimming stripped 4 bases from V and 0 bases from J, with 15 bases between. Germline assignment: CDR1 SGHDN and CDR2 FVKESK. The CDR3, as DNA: TGTGCCAGCAGCCCAGATAGACACCCGCCTAACTATGGCTACACCTTC. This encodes CASSPDRHPPNYGYTF.

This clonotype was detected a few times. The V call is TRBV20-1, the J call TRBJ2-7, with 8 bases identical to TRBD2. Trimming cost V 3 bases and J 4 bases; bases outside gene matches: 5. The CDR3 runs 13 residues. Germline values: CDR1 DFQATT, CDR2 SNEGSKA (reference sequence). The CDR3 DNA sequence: TGCAGTGCTAGGCCGGGGGGGGAGTACGAGCAGTACTTC. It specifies CSARPGGEYEQYF.

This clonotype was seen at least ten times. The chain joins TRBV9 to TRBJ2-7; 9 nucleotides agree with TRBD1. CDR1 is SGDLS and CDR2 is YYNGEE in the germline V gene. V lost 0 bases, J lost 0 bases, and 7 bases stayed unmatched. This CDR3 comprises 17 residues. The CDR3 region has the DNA TGTGCCAGCAGCGTAGGGGGGACAGGGCGTAGCTCCTACGAGCAGTACTTC. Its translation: CASSVGGTGRSSYEQYF.

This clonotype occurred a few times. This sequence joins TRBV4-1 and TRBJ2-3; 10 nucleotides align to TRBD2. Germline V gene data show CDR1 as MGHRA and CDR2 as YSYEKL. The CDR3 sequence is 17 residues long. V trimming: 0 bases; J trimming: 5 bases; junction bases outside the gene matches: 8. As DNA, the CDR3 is TGCGCCAGCAGCCAAGATGGACTAGCGGCGGAGGGAGATACGCAGTATTTT. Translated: CASSQDGLAAEGDTQYF.

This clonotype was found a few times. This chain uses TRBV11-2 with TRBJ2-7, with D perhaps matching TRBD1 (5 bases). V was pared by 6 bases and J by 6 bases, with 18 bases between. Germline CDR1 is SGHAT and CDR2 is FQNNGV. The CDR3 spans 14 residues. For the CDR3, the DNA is TGTGCCAGCAGACTCGAAAGGACACGCGGCGAGCAGTACTTC. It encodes CASRLERTRGEQYF.

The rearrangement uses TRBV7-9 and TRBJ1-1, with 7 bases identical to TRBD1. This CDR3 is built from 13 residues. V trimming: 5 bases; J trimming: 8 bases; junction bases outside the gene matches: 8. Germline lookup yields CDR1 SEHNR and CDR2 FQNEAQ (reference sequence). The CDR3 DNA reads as TGTGCCAGCAGCGGAGGGGACAGCACCGAAGCTTTCTTT. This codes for CASSGGDSTEAFF.

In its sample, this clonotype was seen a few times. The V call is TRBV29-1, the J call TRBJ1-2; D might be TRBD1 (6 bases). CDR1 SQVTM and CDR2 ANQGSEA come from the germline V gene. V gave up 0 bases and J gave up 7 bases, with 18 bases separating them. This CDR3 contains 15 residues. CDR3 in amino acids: CSVEDLGRGLGGYTF. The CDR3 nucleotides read TGCAGCGTTGAAGATCTTGGCAGGGGTCTAGGTGGCTACACCTTC.

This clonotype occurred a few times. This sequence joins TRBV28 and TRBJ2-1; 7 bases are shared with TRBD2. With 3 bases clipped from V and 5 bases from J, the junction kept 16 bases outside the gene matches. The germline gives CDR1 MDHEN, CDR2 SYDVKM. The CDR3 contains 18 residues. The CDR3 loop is CASSFPSGNVRENNEQFF. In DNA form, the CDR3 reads TGTGCCAGCAGTTTCCCCTCCGGTAATGTGCGGGAGAACAATGAGCAGTTCTTC.

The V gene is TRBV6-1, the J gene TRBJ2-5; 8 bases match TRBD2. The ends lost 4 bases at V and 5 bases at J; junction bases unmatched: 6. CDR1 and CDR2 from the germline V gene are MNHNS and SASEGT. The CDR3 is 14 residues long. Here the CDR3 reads CASSAGGVRETQYF. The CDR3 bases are TGTGCCAGCAGTGCGGGAGGGGTTCGGGAGACCCAGTACTTC.

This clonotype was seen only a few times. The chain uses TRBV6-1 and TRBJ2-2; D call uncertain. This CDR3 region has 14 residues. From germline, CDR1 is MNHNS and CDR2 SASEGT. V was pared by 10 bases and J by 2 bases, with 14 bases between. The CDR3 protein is CATRTEPNTGELFF. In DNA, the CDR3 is TGTGCCACCCGGACGGAACCCAACACCGGGGAGCTGTTTTTT.

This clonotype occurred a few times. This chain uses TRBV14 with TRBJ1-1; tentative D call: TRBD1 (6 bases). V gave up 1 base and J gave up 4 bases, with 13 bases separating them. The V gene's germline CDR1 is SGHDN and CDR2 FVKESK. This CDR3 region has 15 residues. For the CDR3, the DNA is TGTGCCAGCAGCCAAGGTGCGGGGGCGCGCACTGAAGCTTTCTTT. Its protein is CASSQGAGARTEAFF.

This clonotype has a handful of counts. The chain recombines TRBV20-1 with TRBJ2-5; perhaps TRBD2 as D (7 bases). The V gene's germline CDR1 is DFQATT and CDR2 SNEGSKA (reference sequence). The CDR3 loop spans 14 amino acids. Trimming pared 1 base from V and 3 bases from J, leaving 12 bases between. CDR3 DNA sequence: TGCAGTGCTAGAGCGTGGGGGGGCGAAGAGACCCAGTACTTC. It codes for CSARAWGGEETQYF.

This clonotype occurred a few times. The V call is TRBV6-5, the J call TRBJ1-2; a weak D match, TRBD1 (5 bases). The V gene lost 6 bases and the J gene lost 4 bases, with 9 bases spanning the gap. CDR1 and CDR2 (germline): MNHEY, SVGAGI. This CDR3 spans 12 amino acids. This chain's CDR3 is CASRQGGYGYTF. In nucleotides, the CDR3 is TGTGCCAGCAGGCAGGGAGGCTATGGCTACACCTTC.

The CDR3 loop reads CASSLVGPTPHEQYF. In DNA, the CDR3 is TGTGCCAGCAGCTTAGTTGGCCCCACCCCTCACGAGCAGTACTTC. This chain uses TRBV7-2 with TRBJ2-7; D is undetermined. V lost 1 base, J lost 5 bases, and 15 bases lay in between. CDR3 length: 15 amino acids. The V gene's germline CDR1 is SGHTA and CDR2 FQGNSA.

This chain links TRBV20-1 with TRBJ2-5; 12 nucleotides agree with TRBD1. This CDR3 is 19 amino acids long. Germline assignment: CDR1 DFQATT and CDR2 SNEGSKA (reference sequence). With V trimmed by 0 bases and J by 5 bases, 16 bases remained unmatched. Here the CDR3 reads CSARDGTGGPQTPRETQYF. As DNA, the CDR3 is TGCAGTGCTAGAGACGGGACAGGGGGCCCACAAACCCCCAGGGAGACCCAGTACTTC.

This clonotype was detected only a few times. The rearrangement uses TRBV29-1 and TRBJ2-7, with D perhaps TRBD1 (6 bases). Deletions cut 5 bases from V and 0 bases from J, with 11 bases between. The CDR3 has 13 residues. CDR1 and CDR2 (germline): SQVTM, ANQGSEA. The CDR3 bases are TGCAGCGTTTTGCTAGGGGGCTCCTACGAGCAGTACTTC. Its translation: CSVLLGGSYEQYF.

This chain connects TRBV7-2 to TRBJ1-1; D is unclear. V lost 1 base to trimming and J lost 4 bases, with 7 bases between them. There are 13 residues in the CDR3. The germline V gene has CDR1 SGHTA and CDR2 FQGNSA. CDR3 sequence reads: CASSLGLLTEAFF. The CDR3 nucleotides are TGTGCCAGCAGCTTAGGGTTGCTCACTGAAGCTTTCTTT.

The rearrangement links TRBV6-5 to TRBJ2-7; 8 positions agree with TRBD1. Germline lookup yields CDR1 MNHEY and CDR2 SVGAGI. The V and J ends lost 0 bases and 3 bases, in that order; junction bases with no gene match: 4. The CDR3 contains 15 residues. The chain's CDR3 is CASSYSWDRSYEQYF. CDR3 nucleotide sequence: TGTGCCAGCAGTTACTCGTGGGACAGGAGCTACGAGCAGTACTTC.

The CDR3 reads CASSPGGSTTQYF. CDR3 nucleotide sequence: TGTGCCAGCAGCCCGGGGGGGTCCACGACCCAGTACTTC. The chain combines TRBV7-3 with TRBJ2-5, with TRBD2 matching 8 bases. Trimming cost V 5 bases and J 7 bases; bases outside gene matches: 6. In germline, CDR1 is SGHTA, CDR2 FQGTGA. This CDR3 region has 13 residues.

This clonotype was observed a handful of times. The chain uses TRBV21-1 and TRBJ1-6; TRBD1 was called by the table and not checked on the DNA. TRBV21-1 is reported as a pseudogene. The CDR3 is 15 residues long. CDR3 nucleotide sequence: TGTGCCAGCAGCAAAGACCATGAGGGGGATTCACCCCTCCACTTT. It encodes CASSKDHEGDSPLHF.

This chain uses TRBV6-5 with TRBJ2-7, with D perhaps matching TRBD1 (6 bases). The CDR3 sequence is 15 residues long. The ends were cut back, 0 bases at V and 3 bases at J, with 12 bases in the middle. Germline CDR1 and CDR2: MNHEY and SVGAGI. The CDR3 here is CASSYSRDTFYEQYF. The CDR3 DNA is TGTGCCAGCAGTTACTCCCGGGACACCTTCTACGAGCAGTACTTC.

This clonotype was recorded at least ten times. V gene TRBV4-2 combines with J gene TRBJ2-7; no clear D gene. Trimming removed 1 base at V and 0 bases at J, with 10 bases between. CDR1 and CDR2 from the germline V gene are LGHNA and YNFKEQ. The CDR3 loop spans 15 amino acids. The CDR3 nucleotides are TGTGCCAGCAGCCAAGTGGTTTCAGACTCCTACGAGCAGTACTTC. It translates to CASSQVVSDSYEQYF.